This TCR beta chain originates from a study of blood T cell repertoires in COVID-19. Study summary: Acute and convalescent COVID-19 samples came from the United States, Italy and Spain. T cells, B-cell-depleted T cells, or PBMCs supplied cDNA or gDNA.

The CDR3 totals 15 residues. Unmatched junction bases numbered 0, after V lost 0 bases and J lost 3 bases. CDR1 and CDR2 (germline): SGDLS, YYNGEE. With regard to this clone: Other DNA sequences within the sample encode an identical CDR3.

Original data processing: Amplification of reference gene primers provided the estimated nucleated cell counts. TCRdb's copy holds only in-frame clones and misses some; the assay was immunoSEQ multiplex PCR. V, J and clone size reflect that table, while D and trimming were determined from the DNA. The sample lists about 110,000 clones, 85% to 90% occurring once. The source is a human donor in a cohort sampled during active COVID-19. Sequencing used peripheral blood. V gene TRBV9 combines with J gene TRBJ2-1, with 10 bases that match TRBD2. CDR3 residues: CASSVGTSGYNEQFF. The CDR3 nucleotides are TGTGCCAGCAGCGTAGGGACTAGCGGCTACAATGAGCAGTTCTTC.